This entry lists 2 T cell receptor beta chains sequenced from one sample in a study of T cell repertoires in cytomegalovirus infection. TCRdb analysed the reads with MiXCR anew, one entry per CDR3 protein. The table has over 85,000 distinct CDR3 sequences, 16% seen once; the top ten hold around 8.2%. Specimen: PBMCs. Receptors originate from a human donor in good health (CMV status not recorded). Some clones in this sample may be carry-over from other donors' samples.

J is TRBJ2-7 and V is TRBV4-2, with 7 bases fitting TRBD2. The germline gives CDR1 LGHNA, CDR2 YNFKEQ. With V trimmed by 4 bases and J by 3 bases, 9 bases remained unmatched. This CDR3 comprises 15 residues. DNA for the CDR3: TGTGCCAGCAGCCGCACACTAGCGACCAACTACGAGCAGTACTTC. Residues: CASSRTLATNYEQYF.

This clonotype was picked up many times. This chain joins TRBV7-2 and TRBJ1-5; D is possibly TRBD1 (6 bases). The CDR3 loop spans 14 amino acids. Germline assignment: CDR1 SGHTA and CDR2 FQGNSA. Between the trimmed V and J ends, which lost 3 bases and 6 bases, there was a span of 12 bases. For the CDR3, the DNA is TGTGCCAGCAGCTTTCCAGGGGTAATTCAGCCCCAGCATTTT. Translated: CASSFPGVIQPQHF.